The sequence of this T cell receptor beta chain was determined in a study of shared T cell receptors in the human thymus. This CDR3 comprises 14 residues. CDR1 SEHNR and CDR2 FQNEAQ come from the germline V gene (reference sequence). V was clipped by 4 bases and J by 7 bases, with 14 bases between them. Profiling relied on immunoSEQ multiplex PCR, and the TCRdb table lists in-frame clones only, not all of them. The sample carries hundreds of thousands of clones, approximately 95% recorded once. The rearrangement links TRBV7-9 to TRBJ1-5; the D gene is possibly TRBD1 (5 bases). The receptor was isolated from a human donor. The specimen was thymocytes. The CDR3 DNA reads TGTGCCAGCAGCTATGGGACGACGGAACAGCCCCAGCATTTT. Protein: CASSYGTTEQPQHF.